This passage covers 7 T cell receptor beta chains from one sample sequenced in a study of blood T cell repertoires in COVID-19. Here immunoSEQ multiplex PCR was the method, and the copy in TCRdb shows in-frame clones only, minus some. The sample consists of nearly 350,000 clones, about 90% of them appearing once. The sample was PBMCs or T cells enriched from blood (not recorded which). These receptor sequences come from a woman in her thirties who had recovered from COVID-19.

V usage is TRBV27 and J usage is TRBJ1-3, with a possible D match to TRBD1 (5 bases). The CDR3 is made up of 13 amino acids. The V end was cut by 10 bases, the J end by 3 bases, with 13 bases between. Germline CDR1 and CDR2: MNHEY and SMNVEV (reference sequence). CDR3: CATWEGLGNTIYF. The CDR3 DNA reads TGTGCCACCTGGGAGGGACTTGGAAACACCATATATTTT.

V gene TRBV11-2 combines with J gene TRBJ2-7; unclear D gene. Germline CDR1 is SGHAT and CDR2 is FQNNGV. Between the trimmed V and J ends, which lost 4 bases and 2 bases, there was a span of 15 bases. The CDR3 is 15 amino acids. The CDR3 nucleotides are TGTGCCAGCAGCTCGCTGAAGGTACAGCCCTACGAGCAGTACTTC. It is translated as CASSSLKVQPYEQYF.

This clone was picked up a small number of times. V usage is TRBV28 and J usage is TRBJ1-5, with 8 positions matching TRBD1. Germline assignment: CDR1 MDHEN and CDR2 SYDVKM. V gave up 8 bases and J gave up 7 bases; unmatched junction bases: 10. CDR3 length equals 14 residues. The CDR3 region has the DNA TGTGCCAGCTTCGGGACAGGCGTTGACCAGCCCCAGCATTTT. It encodes CASFGTGVDQPQHF.

The J gene is TRBJ2-1, the V gene TRBV5-1; D is unresolved. In germline, CDR1 is SGHRS, CDR2 YFSETQ. The V and J ends lost 0 bases and 6 bases respectively, with 13 bases between them. There are 15 residues in the CDR3. The CDR3 loop is CASSLVGSIGNEQFF. The CDR3 region has the DNA TGCGCCAGCAGCTTGGTCGGTAGTATTGGCAATGAGCAGTTCTTC. Using reference TRBV5-1 and TRBJ2-1 for the parts outside the CDR3, the full variable domain is KAGVTQTPRYLIKTRGQQVTLSCSPISGHRSVSWYQQTPGQGLQFLFEYFSETQRNKGNFPGRFSGRQFSNSRSEMNVSTLELGDSALYLCASSLVGSIGNEQFFGPGTRLTVL.

This chain connects TRBV6-5 to TRBJ2-7; D possibly corresponds to TRBD2 (6 bases). The CDR3 is made up of 15 amino acids. Germline assignment: CDR1 MNHEY and CDR2 SVGAGI. Trimming took off 7 bases at V and 5 bases at J, with 21 bases between the two ends. The CDR3: CASTRSYGGEHEQYF. The CDR3 region has the DNA TGTGCCAGCACCCGAAGTTACGGGGGTGAGCACGAGCAGTACTTC.

The chain employs TRBV18 and TRBJ2-1; 11 positions match TRBD1. The CDR3 has 19 residues. Per the germline V gene, CDR1 is KGHSH and CDR2 is LQKENI. V lost 3 bases to trimming and J lost 4 bases; unmatched junction nucleotides: 14. Here the CDR3 reads CASSPNSAWDRGNYNEQFF. CDR3 nucleotide sequence: TGTGCCAGCTCACCCAATTCGGCGTGGGACAGGGGGAATTACAATGAGCAGTTCTTC.

This chain links TRBV27 with TRBJ1-3; maybe TRBD1 (6 bases). The CDR3 loop spans 14 amino acids. Trimming stripped 6 bases from V and 2 bases from J, with 11 bases between. Germline V gives CDR1 MNHEY, CDR2 SMNVEV (reference sequence). CDR3 protein: CASSAGAPGNTIYF. The CDR3 DNA sequence: TGTGCCAGCAGCGCAGGGGCCCCTGGAAACACCATATATTTT.